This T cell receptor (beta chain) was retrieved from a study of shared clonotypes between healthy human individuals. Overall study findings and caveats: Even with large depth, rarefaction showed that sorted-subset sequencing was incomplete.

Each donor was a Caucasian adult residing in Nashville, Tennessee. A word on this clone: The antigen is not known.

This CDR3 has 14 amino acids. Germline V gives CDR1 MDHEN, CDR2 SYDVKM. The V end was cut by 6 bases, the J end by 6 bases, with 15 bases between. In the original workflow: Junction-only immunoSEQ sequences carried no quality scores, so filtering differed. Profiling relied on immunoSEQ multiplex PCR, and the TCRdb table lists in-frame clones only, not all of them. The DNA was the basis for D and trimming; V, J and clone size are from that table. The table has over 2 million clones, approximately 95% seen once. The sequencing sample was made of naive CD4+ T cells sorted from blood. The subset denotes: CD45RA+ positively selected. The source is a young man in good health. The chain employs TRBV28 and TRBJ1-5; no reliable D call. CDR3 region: CASSLTDAIQPQHF. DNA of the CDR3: TGTGCCAGCAGCCTTACCGACGCTATTCAGCCCCAGCATTTT.